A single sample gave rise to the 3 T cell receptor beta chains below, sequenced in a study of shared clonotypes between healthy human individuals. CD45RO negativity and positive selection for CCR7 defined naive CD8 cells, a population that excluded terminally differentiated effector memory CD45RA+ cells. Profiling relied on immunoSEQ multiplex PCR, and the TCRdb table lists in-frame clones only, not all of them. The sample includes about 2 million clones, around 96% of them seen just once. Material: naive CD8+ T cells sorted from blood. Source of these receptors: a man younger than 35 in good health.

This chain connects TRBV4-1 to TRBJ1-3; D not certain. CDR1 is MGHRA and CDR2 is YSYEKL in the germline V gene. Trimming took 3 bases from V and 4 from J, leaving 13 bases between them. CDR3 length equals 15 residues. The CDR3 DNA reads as TGCGCCAGCAGCCAGATTGGGAGTAAAGGAAACACCATATATTTT. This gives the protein CASSQIGSKGNTIYF.

CDR3 residues: CASSLAFAGSYEQYF. CDR3 nucleotides: TGTGCCAGCAGCTTAGCTTTTGCGGGGTCCTACGAGCAGTACTTC. V is TRBV7-9 and J is TRBJ2-7, with a possible D match to TRBD2 (6 bases). Germline CDR1 is SEHNR and CDR2 is FQNEAQ (reference sequence). The CDR3 length is 15 residues. The germline V and J ends were trimmed by 0 bases and 1 base, with 10 bases remaining between them.

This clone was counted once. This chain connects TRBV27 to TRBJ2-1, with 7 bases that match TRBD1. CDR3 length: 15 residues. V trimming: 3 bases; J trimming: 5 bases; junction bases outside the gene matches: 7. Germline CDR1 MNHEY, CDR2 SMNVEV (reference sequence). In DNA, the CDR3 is TGTGCCAGCAGTTTGGGACAGCAGCACAACAATGAGCAGTTCTTC. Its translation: CASSLGQQHNNEQFF.